The next 15 T cell receptor beta chains were all read from a single sample in a study of post-analysis software for immune sequencing data. These receptors' targets are unknown. Overall study findings and caveats: A few TRBV segments occurring more often in patients than controls included TRBV5-6, TRBV5-1 and TRBV20-1.

Unique-molecular-identifier-tagged TCR beta cDNA libraries were used. Each CDR3 protein gets one entry after TCRdb re-called the PCR reads with MiXCR. The sample contains about 820,000 distinct CDR3 sequences, around 53% of which appear only once. Sequenced sample: blood. The receptors shown here come from a girl aged 5-17 years with multiple sclerosis.

This clonotype was detected a few times. The chain combines TRBV5-1 with TRBJ2-7; D remains unclear. This CDR3 has 14 residues. Trimming removed 0 bases from V and 4 bases from J, with 11 bases in between. Germline V gene lookup returns CDR1 SGHRS and CDR2 YFSETQ. The CDR3 spells CASSLAAPLYEQYF. Here the CDR3 DNA reads TGCGCCAGCAGCTTGGCCGCTCCCTTGTACGAGCAGTACTTC.

The chain is built from TRBV15 and TRBJ2-1; possibly TRBD2 for D (6 bases). The V and J ends lost 5 bases and 4 bases respectively, with 15 bases between them. The length of the CDR3 is 15 residues. The germline gives CDR1 LNHNV, CDR2 YYDKDF (reference sequence). DNA for the CDR3: TGTGCCACCAGCGTCGAGGGAGGCTCTTACAATGAGCAGTTCTTC. This gives the protein CATSVEGGSYNEQFF.

V gene TRBV2 combines with J gene TRBJ2-5, with TRBD2 matching 13 bases. V lost 2 bases and J lost 4; bases outside the gene matches: 7. Germline CDR1 SNHLY, CDR2 FYNNEI. The CDR3 covers 17 residues. The CDR3 sequence is CASSESWTSGSGETQYF. In DNA form, the CDR3 reads TGTGCCAGCAGTGAATCTTGGACTAGCGGGAGTGGAGAGACCCAGTACTTC. The variable domain in full, with the rest retrieved from reference TRBV2 and TRBJ2-5, is EPEVTQTPSHQVTQMGQEVILRCVPISNHLYFYWYRQILGQKVEFLVSFYNNEISEKSEIFDDQFSVERPDGSNFTLKIRSTKLEDSAMYFCASSESWTSGSGETQYFGPGTRLLVL.

The chain has TRBV20-1 and TRBJ2-5; a weak D match, TRBD1 (6 bases). Germline assignment: CDR1 DFQATT and CDR2 SNEGSKA (reference sequence). This CDR3 contains 17 residues. V lost 1 base, J lost 5 bases, and 23 bases lay in between. CDR3 sequence: CSARVQGPLTGGETQYF. DNA for the CDR3: TGCAGTGCTAGAGTCCAGGGGCCACTCACTGGCGGGGAGACCCAGTACTTC.

The chain carries TRBV12-3 or TRBV12-4 and TRBJ1-2, with TRBD1 identical over 7 bases. With 7 bases clipped from V and 7 bases from J, the junction kept 9 bases outside the gene matches. This CDR3 is 13 amino acids long. The DNA of the CDR3 is TGTGCCAGCACCGCGACAGGGAACGGTGGCTACACCTTC. It encodes CASTATGNGGYTF.

The chain uses TRBV5-1 and TRBJ2-7; 13 bases match TRBD2. CDR3 length equals 15 residues. V trimming: 4 bases; J trimming: 3 bases; junction bases outside the gene matches: 4. Germline V lookup: CDR1 SGHRS, CDR2 YFSETQ. The CDR3 nucleotides are TGCGCCAGCAGCCGGACTAGCGGGAGTAACTACGAGCAGTACTTC. Protein: CASSRTSGSNYEQYF.

This clonotype turned up a few times. The V call is TRBV5-1, the J call TRBJ2-5; weak D call: TRBD2 (5 bases). Between the trimmed V and J ends, which lost 6 bases and 2 bases, there was a span of 17 bases. The CDR3 has 15 amino acids. The germline gives CDR1 SGHRS, CDR2 YFSETQ. The CDR3 nucleotides read TGCGCCAGCACCCCTGAGTGGGAGAGACAAGAGACCCAGTACTTC. It specifies CASTPEWERQETQYF.

The rearrangement links TRBV4-1 to TRBJ2-7; either TRBD1 or TRBD2 may supply D (5 bases each). Judging by the DNA end, TRBJ2-5 fits better; the J call may be wrong. The germline V gene has CDR1 MGHRA and CDR2 YSYEKL. The CDR3 consists of 16 residues. The CDR3 reads CASSHERGRVMETQYF. CDR3 sequence (DNA): TGCGCCAGCAGCCACGAGAGGGGACGCGTAATGGAGACCCAGTACTTC.

This clonotype was counted between two and nine times. The gene calls are TRBV12-5 and TRBJ1-5; 12 bases fit TRBD1. After removal of 4 bases from V and 15 bases from J, the junction contained 16 bases not matched to a gene. The germline V gene encodes CDR1 LGHNT and CDR2 FRNRAP. The CDR3 sequence is 16 residues long. The CDR3 DNA is TGTGCTAGTGGTTCCGGGACAGGGGGCCCGACTACGTGGTGGCATTTT. This translates into CASGSGTGGPTTWWHF.

Note on this clonotype: A much larger clonotype is one base distant, so this may be a read error. The chain joins TRBV29-1 to TRBJ2-7; perhaps TRBD2 as D (5 bases). V was shortened by 0 bases and J by 7 bases, with 10 bases between the two germline ends. The CDR3 has 12 amino acids. In germline, CDR1 is SQVTM, CDR2 ANQGSEA. The DNA for the CDR3 is TGCAGCGTTGAAGACAGGACTCTTGAGCAGTACTTC. Encoded protein: CSVEDRTLEQYF.

The V gene is TRBV14, the J gene TRBJ2-3; D is possibly TRBD1 (6 bases). V lost 0 bases, J lost 0 bases, and 16 bases lay in between. This CDR3 region has 18 residues. Germline V gene lookup returns CDR1 SGHDN and CDR2 FVKESK. CDR3 sequence (DNA): TGTGCCAGCAGCCAAGATGCGCTAGGGACAAGCAGCACAGATACGCAGTATTTT. As protein: CASSQDALGTSSTDTQYF.

This clonotype was found a few times. The chain joins TRBV7-9 to TRBJ2-3; D is ambiguous. V was clipped by 5 bases and J by 6 bases, with 12 bases between them. The CDR3 is 13 residues long. Germline CDR1 is SEHNR and CDR2 is FQNEAQ (reference sequence). The CDR3, as DNA: TGTGCCAGCAGCCCCCCCAGCCGGGATACGCAGTATTTT. Translated: CASSPPSRDTQYF.

This chain uses TRBV10-3 with TRBJ2-7, with D perhaps matching TRBD1 or TRBD2 (5 bases each). Germline lookup yields CDR1 ENHRY and CDR2 SYGVKD. The length of the CDR3 is 14 residues. Trimming removed 3 bases from V and 3 bases from J, with 12 bases in between. Here the CDR3 reads CAISDGRGGYEQYF. Written as DNA, the CDR3 is TGTGCCATCAGTGATGGGCGTGGGGGCTACGAGCAGTACTTC.

The chain employs TRBV5-1 and TRBJ2-2, with D tentatively TRBD2 (6 bases). The CDR3 runs to 14 residues. Per germline, CDR1 SGHRS and CDR2 YFSETQ. The ends were cut back, 5 bases at V and 4 bases at J, with 12 bases in the middle. This chain's CDR3 is CASSQERATGELFF. The CDR3 DNA follows: TGCGCCAGCAGTCAGGAGCGGGCCACCGGGGAGCTGTTTTTT.

The chain combines TRBV25-1 with TRBJ2-1, with unresolved D. This CDR3 contains 17 residues. Germline V gene sequence: CDR1 MGHDK, CDR2 SYGVNS. V was trimmed by 3 bases and J by 3 bases, leaving 18 bases between them. The CDR3 DNA sequence: TGTGCCAGCAGTGACCTCCTAAACCCGAGTAGCTACAATGAGCAGTTCTTC. Translation: CASSDLLNPSSYNEQFF. Drawing the rest from reference TRBV25-1 and TRBJ2-1, the complete variable domain is EADIYQTPRYLVIGTGKKITLECSQTMGHDKMYWYQQDPGMELHLIHYSYGVNSTEKGDLSSESTVSRIRTEHFPLTLESARPSHTSQYLCASSDLLNPSSYNEQFFGPGTRLTVL.